The next 32 T cell receptor beta chains were all read from a single sample in a study of cytomegalovirus exposure and HLA in healthy donors. Primers: 60 Vbeta forward and 13 Jbeta reverse. The repertoire was sequenced with immunoSEQ multiplex PCR; TCRdb's copy has only in-frame clones and lacks some. The data show roughly 180,000 clones, 60% to 80% seen once. Material: PBMCs. The source is a man aged 50 to 59 in good health and CMV-seropositive.

The J gene is TRBJ1-2, the V gene TRBV29-1, with D perhaps TRBD1 (5 bases). The V gene's germline CDR1 is SQVTM and CDR2 ANQGSEA. Deletions cut 4 bases from V and 2 bases from J, with 11 bases between. The CDR3 extends over 13 amino acids. CDR3 loop: CSVGPGYNYGYTF. Written as DNA, the CDR3 is TGCAGCGTTGGTCCAGGGTACAACTATGGCTACACCTTC.

The chain combines TRBV28 with TRBJ2-7, with 7 bases matching TRBD2. This CDR3 has 14 amino acids. V lost 5 bases and J lost 5; bases outside the gene matches: 9. Germline-derived CDR1 and CDR2 are MDHEN and SYDVKM. CDR3 DNA sequence: TGTGCCAGCAGTCAAGCGGGGTTCGGGGACGAGCAGTACTTC. This translates into CASSQAGFGDEQYF.

This sequence joins TRBV5-8 and TRBJ1-4; D unclear. CDR3 size: 12 residues. V lost 3 bases, J lost 8 bases, and 8 bases lay in between. Germline lookup yields CDR1 SGHTS and CDR2 YDEGEE. The CDR3 DNA follows: TGTGCCAGCAGCTCAAGCTACGAAAAACTGTTTTTT. This gives the protein CASSSSYEKLFF.

The rearrangement links TRBV23-1 to TRBJ1-1, with TRBD1 identical over 8 bases. TRBV23-1 is noted as an ORF with a role that remains uncertain. V shed 4 bases and J 1 base; nucleotides not matched to a gene: 8. The CDR3 is 16 amino acids. The CDR3 DNA is TGCGCCAGCAGTCTAAACCTGACAGGGGAGAACACTGAAGCTTTCTTT. Translating it yields CASSLNLTGENTEAFF.

V and J are TRBV13 and TRBJ1-6; 7 positions agree with TRBD1. This CDR3 spans 14 amino acids. Germline CDR1 PRHDT, CDR2 FYEKMQ (reference sequence). The J segment lost 9 bases and the V segment lost 5 bases, leaving 7 bases of the junction unmatched. CDR3 region: CASSRRGRSSPLHF. CDR3 sequence (DNA): TGTGCCAGCAGCCGCAGGGGGAGAAGTTCACCCCTCCACTTT.

On this clone itself: This sample also contains other DNA sequences that code for the same CDR3. The chain combines TRBV9 with TRBJ2-3; D not resolved. CDR3 length: 13 amino acids. V was cut by 0 bases and J by 1 base, with 3 bases left in between. Germline CDR1 SGDLS, CDR2 YYNGEE. The CDR3 is CASSVGGTDTQYF. Written as DNA, the CDR3 is TGTGCCAGCAGCGTAGGAGGCACAGATACGCAGTATTTT.

V is TRBV5-1 and J is TRBJ1-1; no clear D. CDR3 length: 12 amino acids. Germline V lookup: CDR1 SGHRS, CDR2 YFSETQ. Trimming cost V 4 bases and J 7 bases, with 11 bases left between them. In DNA form, the CDR3 reads TGCGCCAGCAGCCCAAAGGGAGTTGAAGCTTTCTTT. It codes for CASSPKGVEAFF.

V is TRBV11-3 and J is TRBJ2-5; TRBD2 aligns across 7 bases. Trimming took 5 bases from V and 10 from J; bases not matched to a gene: 13. The CDR3 contains 14 residues. Germline lookup yields CDR1 SGHNT and CDR2 YENEEA. CDR3 in amino acids: CASSPFFGPGGQYF. The CDR3 coding sequence is TGTGCCAGCAGCCCATTCTTCGGCCCGGGGGGCCAGTACTTC.

The chain joins TRBV7-9 to TRBJ2-1, with a tentative D call TRBD1 (6 bases). Trimming pared 5 bases from V and 5 bases from J, leaving 16 bases between. This CDR3 spans 15 amino acids. The germline CDR1 and CDR2 sequences are SEHNR and FQNEAQ (reference sequence). This CDR3 is CASSAPPTGNNEQFF. The CDR3 nucleotides are TGTGCCAGCAGCGCGCCACCAACAGGGAACAATGAGCAGTTCTTC.

The chain has TRBV29-1 and TRBJ2-2; the match to TRBD1 covers 12 bases. V shed 6 bases, J shed 4 bases, and the junction held 3 bases outside the gene matches. Per the germline V gene, CDR1 is SQVTM and CDR2 is ANQGSEA. This CDR3 spans 14 amino acids. The DNA of the CDR3 is TGCAGCGTGGAGGGACAGGGGGCCACCGGGGAGCTGTTTTTT. The encoded protein is CSVEGQGATGELFF.

The chain employs TRBV5-8 and TRBJ1-6; tentatively, D is TRBD1 (6 bases). The germline V and J ends were trimmed by 4 bases and 7 bases, with 18 bases remaining between them. The CDR3 has 16 amino acids. The germline V gene encodes CDR1 SGHTS and CDR2 YDEGEE. The CDR3 loop is CASSLLLTGMNSPLHF. The CDR3 DNA follows: TGTGCCAGCAGCCTTCTCCTGACAGGAATGAATTCACCCCTCCACTTT.

In its sample, this clone was seen a few times. The V call is TRBV5-1, the J call TRBJ1-6; TRBD1 aligns across 7 bases. The CDR3 loop spans 14 amino acids. V lost 0 bases to trimming and J lost 14 bases; unmatched junction nucleotides: 8. Germline CDR1 SGHRS, CDR2 YFSETQ. DNA of the CDR3: TGCGCCAGCAGCTTGGCAGGGGGAGCTGGGGCCCTCCACTTT. Amino acids: CASSLAGGAGALHF.

The chain joins TRBV9 to TRBJ2-7; TRBD1 matches 7 bases. V shed 0 bases, J shed 3 bases, and the junction held 6 bases outside the gene matches. Germline V gives CDR1 SGDLS, CDR2 YYNGEE. The CDR3 is 15 residues long. CDR3 in DNA: TGTGCCAGCAGCGTAGGAGGGACAGCTCTCTACGAGCAGTACTTC. Translating gives CASSVGGTALYEQYF.

The rearrangement links TRBV2 to TRBJ2-2; D gene unclear. Trimming removed 6 bases from V and 5 bases from J, with 10 bases in between. The CDR3 sequence is 13 residues long. The germline V gene has CDR1 SNHLY and CDR2 FYNNEI. The CDR3 nucleotides are TGTGCCAGCAGAGCCTCCACGACCGGGGAGCTGTTTTTT. Amino acids: CASRASTTGELFF.

V is TRBV7-9 and J is TRBJ2-1, with TRBD1 identical over 7 bases. Trimming at V came to 0 bases and at J to 10 bases, leaving 6 bases not matched to a gene. The CDR3 consists of 14 residues. Germline assignment: CDR1 SEHNR and CDR2 FQNEAQ (reference sequence). The CDR3 nucleotides are TGTGCCAGCAGCTTAGCGATAGGGGGCGGCGAGCAGTTCTTC. This gives the protein CASSLAIGGGEQFF. Supplemented by reference TRBV7-9 and TRBJ2-1, the full variable domain reads DTGVSQNPRHKITKRGQNVTFRCDPISEHNRLYWYRQTLGQGPEFLTYFQNEAQLEKSRLLSDRFSAERPKGSFSTLEIQRTEQGDSAMYLCASSLAIGGGEQFFGPGTRLTVL.

V gene TRBV5-1 combines with J gene TRBJ1-6; the D gene is possibly TRBD1 (6 bases). The V end was cut by 9 bases, the J end by 5 bases, with 21 bases between. The CDR3 is made up of 16 amino acids. CDR1 is SGHRS and CDR2 is YFSETQ in the germline V gene. CDR3: CATAVGPDRNNSPLHF. DNA for the CDR3: TGCGCCACAGCAGTTGGCCCGGACAGAAATAATTCACCCCTCCACTTT.

The chain employs TRBV6-4 and TRBJ1-1; 7 nucleotides line up with TRBD1. This CDR3 comprises 15 residues. Germline-derived CDR1 and CDR2 are MRHNA and SNTAGT. V gave up 6 bases and J gave up 1 base; unmatched junction bases: 8. The CDR3 coding sequence is TGTGCCAGCAGGAGGAGACAGGGCCAGAACACTGAAGCTTTCTTT. It translates to CASRRRQGQNTEAFF.

CDR3 bases: TGTGCCAGCAGCCCAGACAGGGGAGTCCGGGCCCAGCATTTT. It specifies CASSPDRGVRAQHF. The chain links TRBV7-2 to TRBJ1-5, with TRBD1 matching over 8 bases. The CDR3 runs to 14 residues. Germline-derived CDR1 and CDR2 are SGHTA and FQGNSA. V lost 5 bases to trimming and J lost 11 bases; unmatched junction nucleotides: 11.

V gene TRBV25-1 combines with J gene TRBJ2-5, with TRBD2 matching 8 bases. CDR1 is MGHDK and CDR2 is SYGVNS in the germline V gene. Trimming cost V 1 base and J 0 bases; bases outside gene matches: 10. This CDR3 has 18 amino acids. The CDR3 loop reads CASSELGGGRKYQETQYF. CDR3 sequence (DNA): TGTGCCAGCAGTGAATTGGGCGGGGGGCGAAAATACCAAGAGACCCAGTACTTC.

The rearrangement joins TRBV6-1 to TRBJ1-1; D is possibly TRBD1 (6 bases). Germline CDR1 MNHNS, CDR2 SASEGT. V gave up 3 bases and J gave up 6 bases, with 17 bases separating them. CDR3 length equals 15 residues. The CDR3 bases are TGTGCCAGCAGTGAGGGTGAGGGGGACACCTCTGAAGCTTTCTTT. Its translation: CASSEGEGDTSEAFF.

This chain uses TRBV7-2 with TRBJ1-6; TRBD1 matches 9 bases. Germline V lookup: CDR1 SGHTA, CDR2 FQGNSA. The CDR3 runs 15 residues. J was trimmed by 6 bases and V by 5 bases; bases with no gene match: 5. The CDR3 protein is CASSLKDRGNSPLHF. The CDR3 DNA is TGTGCCAGCAGCCTTAAGGACAGGGGTAATTCACCCCTCCACTTT.

This clone has a handful of counts. The junction does not match germline at one end; this may be a read error. V gene TRBV10-3 combines with J gene TRBJ1-3; D is unclear. This CDR3 has 14 amino acids. Germline CDR1 and CDR2: ENHRY and SYGVKD. CDR3 in amino acids: CASSLSRGGNTIYF. The DNA for the CDR3 is TGTGCCAGCAGTTTAAGTCGGGGTGGAAACACCATATATTTT.

This sequence joins TRBV5-1 and TRBJ2-3, with 9 nucleotides matching TRBD2. There are 15 residues in the CDR3. The V segment lost 4 bases and the J segment 12 bases; nucleotides outside the gene matches: 15. Germline V gives CDR1 SGHRS, CDR2 YFSETQ. In DNA form, the CDR3 reads TGCGCCAGCAGCCCCCCCTTAGGGAGCGGGGGGAGCCAGTATTTT. Its protein is CASSPPLGSGGSQYF.

J is TRBJ1-2 and V is TRBV20-1; 8 bases match TRBD1. Germline trimming cut 7 bases from V and 9 bases from J; bases unmatched to any gene: 7. Germline CDR1 DFQATT, CDR2 SNEGSKA (reference sequence). This CDR3 region has 11 residues. The CDR3 protein is CSGVQGASYTF. CDR3 nucleotide sequence: TGCAGTGGAGTTCAGGGGGCTAGCTACACCTTC.

This clone has just a few counts. V and J are TRBV5-1 and TRBJ2-3; 8 nucleotides agree with TRBD2. Trimming removed 0 bases from V and 7 bases from J; junction bases left unmatched: 4. This CDR3 is built from 14 residues. Germline assignment: CDR1 SGHRS and CDR2 YFSETQ. CDR3 sequence reads: CASSLGTSPHTQYF. In DNA form, the CDR3 reads TGCGCCAGCAGCTTGGGGACTAGCCCCCATACGCAGTATTTT.

The chain employs TRBV9 and TRBJ2-7, with 9 bases matching TRBD1. The ends lost 0 bases at V and 3 bases at J; junction bases unmatched: 4. Germline V CDR1 and CDR2: SGDLS, YYNGEE. This CDR3 spans 15 amino acids. The CDR3 DNA is TGTGCCAGCAGCGTAGCAGGGACAGGGATCTACGAGCAGTACTTC. Translation gives CASSVAGTGIYEQYF.

This chain connects TRBV5-1 to TRBJ1-1, with D tentatively TRBD1 (5 bases). The germline gives CDR1 SGHRS, CDR2 YFSETQ. The CDR3 consists of 15 residues. Deletions cut 4 bases from V and 0 bases from J, with 13 bases between. The CDR3 coding sequence is TGCGCCAGCAGCGCAGGGAGGAGTATGAACACTGAAGCTTTCTTT. It yields the protein CASSAGRSMNTEAFF.

This clone was seen only once. The chain is built from TRBV9 and TRBJ1-2, with D tentatively TRBD1 (6 bases). V lost 0 bases to trimming and J lost 7 bases, with 13 bases between them. There are 14 residues in the CDR3. Germline V gene sequence: CDR1 SGDLS, CDR2 YYNGEE. The CDR3 protein is CASSVGGGAVGYTF. The CDR3 DNA reads as TGTGCCAGCAGCGTAGGCGGGGGCGCAGTTGGCTACACCTTC.

This clone has just one count. The rearrangement uses TRBV4-1 and TRBJ1-5, with 9 positions matching TRBD1. Trimming removed 1 base from V and 6 bases from J; junction bases left unmatched: 7. From germline, CDR1 is MGHRA and CDR2 YSYEKL. The CDR3 runs 16 residues. DNA for the CDR3: TGCGCCAGCAGCCAAGGTCCACAGGGGGCTAGTCAGCCCCAGCATTTT. It codes for CASSQGPQGASQPQHF.

This rearrangement joins TRBV6-5 to TRBJ1-2; D is possibly TRBD1 (5 bases). The CDR3 spans 15 residues. Trimming stripped 0 bases from V and 4 bases from J, with 12 bases between. The germline V gene encodes CDR1 MNHEY and CDR2 SVGAGI. The CDR3 coding sequence is TGTGCCAGCAGTTACTCGAGCAGGGCTGGCTATGGCTACACCTTC. This translates into CASSYSSRAGYGYTF.

The CDR3 is CASSLTGTGGETQYF. Written as DNA, the CDR3 is TGTGCCAGCAGCTTAACCGGGACAGGGGGAGAGACCCAGTACTTC. The chain links TRBV7-3 to TRBJ2-5; 11 bases are a match to TRBD1. J lost 4 bases, V lost 0 bases, and 1 base had no gene match. Germline V gene sequence: CDR1 SGHTA, CDR2 FQGTGA. CDR3 size: 15 residues.

This sequence joins TRBV5-8 and TRBJ2-2, with a weak D call TRBD1 (6 bases). Per germline, CDR1 SGHTS and CDR2 YDEGEE. The CDR3 has 14 residues. V gave up 7 bases and J gave up 9 bases, with 19 bases separating them. CDR3 protein: CASGTTNRVRELFF. The CDR3 DNA follows: TGTGCCAGCGGCACAACGAACAGGGTCCGGGAGCTGTTTTTT.